This T cell receptor (beta chain) was captured in a study of T cells in Graves' hyperthyroidism and ophthalmopathy. Points from the study as a whole: Most clonotypes expanded in thyroid above 0.001 were likewise present in blood.

Germline V gene sequence: CDR1 LNHDA, CDR2 SQIVND (reference sequence). CDR3 length equals 15 residues. V gave up 3 bases and J gave up 6 bases; unmatched junction bases: 8. Turning to this clonotype: What it binds is not known.

Exclusions: uncontrolled infection, other autoimmune disease, pregnancy, lactation. Together with thyroid ultrasound, orbital computed tomography, serum thyroxine and TRAb, clinical symptoms were used for diagnoses. PBMCs were collected from an approximately 9.3 ml volume of fresh peripheral blood. What was amplified from RNA transcripts were TCR beta CDR3 regions. Researchers ran a first-round RT-PCR on the TCR CDR3 using the HTBI primer set. TCRdb processed the multiplex PCR reads anew with MiXCR; each CDR3 protein has one entry. The sample lists hundreds of thousands of distinct CDR3 sequences; 13% to 15% were seen once.

The sequenced material came from blood. The receptor comes from a woman aged 18-29 years with Graves' hyperthyroidism. V usage is TRBV19 and J usage is TRBJ1-5; TRBD1 matches at 7 bases. The chain's CDR3 is CASSIEGGGVQPQHF. The CDR3 DNA follows: TGTGCCAGTAGTATCGAGGGAGGGGGCGTTCAGCCCCAGCATTTT. Supplemented by reference TRBV19 and TRBJ1-5, the full variable domain reads DGGITQSPKYLFRKEGQNVTLSCEQNLNHDAMYWYRQDPGQGLRLIYYSQIVNDFQKGDIAEGYSVSREKKESFPLTVTSAQKNPTAFYLCASSIEGGGVQPQHFGDGTRLSIL.